Listed below are T cell receptor beta chains from one sample, sequenced in a study of beta chain features in type 1 diabetes. Libraries were prepared by immunoSEQ multiplex PCR; TCRdb keeps only in-frame clonotypes and omits some of them. The sample contains about 150,000 clones, about 9.1% of which appear only once. The sequencing sample was made of central memory CD4+ T cells from blood. The receptors were gathered from a woman aged 18-35 years in good health. The CDR3 runs from the conserved cysteine through the conserved F or W. A D gene is named only where the DNA matches it firmly. Not all rows give a size; the values are once, few, many and, for expanded clones, a class.

>TRBJ1-1|TRBV10-1|NA|NA
CALAVWNTEAFF
TGCGCGTTGGCAGTCTGGAACACTGAAGCTTTCTTT
>TRBJ1-2|TRBV14|NA|NA
CASSRLGYGYTF
TGTGCCAGCAGCCGACTGGGCTATGGCTACACCTTC
>TRBJ1-1|TRBV5-1|NA|few
CASSSGNWDTEAFF
TGCGCCAGCAGTTCAGGGAATTGGGACACTGAAGCTTTCTTT
>TRBJ2-3|TRBV7-2|TRBD2|few
CASQRLAGPTDTQYF
TGTGCCAGCCAACGACTAGCGGGGCCCACAGATACGCAGTATTTT
>TRBJ1-1|TRBV4-2|NA|NA
CASSQEQQSEAFF
TGTGCCAGCAGCCAAGAACAGCAAAGTGAAGCTTTCTTT
>TRBJ1-2|TRBV28|TRBD1|NA
CASSLGTGVYGYTF
TGTGCCAGCAGTTTAGGTACAGGGGTCTATGGCTACACCTTC
>TRBJ2-1|TRBV5-4|NA|NA
CASSLALRADNEQFF
TGTGCCAGCAGCTTGGCACTCCGAGCCGACAATGAGCAGTTCTTC
>TRBJ1-2|TRBV15|NA|NA
CATSRAPSEGYTF
TGTGCCACCAGCAGAGCCCCCTCTGAGGGCTACACCTTC
>TRBJ1-5|TRBV5-1|TRBD1|few
CASSIGTDNQPQHF
TGCGCCAGCAGCATTGGGACAGACAATCAGCCCCAGCATTTT
>TRBJ2-5|TRBV18|TRBD1|few
CASRPGRGRQETQYF
TGTGCCAGCCGGCCCGGCAGGGGGCGCCAGGAGACCCAGTACTTC
>TRBJ2-1|TRBV5-6|TRBD2|few
CASSLRTSGSIGGNEQFF
TGTGCCAGCAGCTTAAGGACTAGCGGGAGTATAGGAGGCAATGAGCAGTTCTTC
>TRBJ2-2|TRBV4-2|NA|NA
CASSPDPNNTGELFF
TGTGCCAGCAGCCCAGATCCCAATAACACCGGGGAGCTGTTTTTT
>TRBJ2-3|TRBV7-9|NA|many
CASLASTDTQYF
TGTGCCAGTCTGGCTAGCACAGATACGCAGTATTTT
>TRBJ1-2|TRBV4-2|NA|many
CASSQSSGVDGYTF
TGTGCCAGCAGCCAAAGCTCAGGGGTAGATGGCTACACCTTC
>TRBJ2-7|TRBV15|NA|many
CATSRDLGGDYEQYF
TGTGCCACCAGCAGAGACCTCGGCGGGGACTACGAGCAGTACTTC
>TRBJ2-3|TRBV19|TRBD2|few
CASSGRGTDTQYF
TGTGCCAGTAGCGGGAGGGGCACAGATACGCAGTATTTT
>TRBJ2-5|TRBV4-3|NA|few
CASSQALASETQYF
TGCGCCAGCAGCCAAGCGTTAGCATCGGAGACCCAGTACTTC
>TRBJ2-3|TRBV7-3|NA|NA
CASSLTRGPDTQYF
TGTGCCAGCAGCTTAACCCGAGGCCCAGATACGCAGTATTTT
>TRBJ1-6|TRBV6-6|NA|NA
CASRQYNSPLHF
TGTGCCAGCAGACAGTATAATTCACCCCTCCACTTT
>TRBJ1-4|TRBV30|TRBD1|NA
CAWSSGQGTNEKLFF
TGTGCCTGGAGTTCTGGACAGGGAACTAATGAAAAACTGTTTTTT
>TRBJ2-1|TRBV18|TRBD1|NA
CASSPTGGRRNEQFF
TGTGCCAGCTCACCGACAGGGGGCCGGCGCAATGAGCAGTTCTTC
>TRBJ2-1|TRBV5-1|TRBD2|few
CASKMGGDGIGDNEQFF
TGCGCCAGCAAGATGGGAGGGGATGGGATCGGGGACAATGAGCAGTTCTTC
>TRBJ2-5|TRBV4-3|TRBD2|few
CASSQGWGGLETQYF
TGCGCCAGCAGCCAAGGGTGGGGGGGTTTGGAGACCCAGTACTTC
>TRBJ2-1|TRBV5-6|NA|NA
CASSGAGGTRTYNEQFF
TGTGCCAGCAGCGGGGCGGGCGGGACTCGAACCTACAATGAGCAGTTCTTC
>TRBJ2-7|TRBV4-3|NA|NA
CASSQDGTGRYF
TGCGCCAGCAGCCAAGATGGAACGGGGAGATACTTC
>TRBJ2-3|TRBV11-2|TRBD2|NA
CASSSQRTSGGARDTQYF
TGTGCCAGCAGCTCCCAAAGGACTAGCGGGGGGGCACGTGATACGCAGTATTTT
>TRBJ2-5|TRBV2|TRBD2|NA
CASSAERENPQYF
TGTGCCAGCAGTGCTGAGCGGGAGAATCCCCAGTACTTC
>TRBJ2-7|TRBV7-7|NA|NA
CASSSGSPPYEQYF
TGTGCTAGCAGCTCCGGGTCCCCCCCCTACGAGCAGTACTTC
>TRBJ2-3|TRBV30|NA|NA
CAWSPETDTQYF
TGTGCCTGGAGCCCTGAGACAGATACGCAGTATTTT
>TRBJ2-3|TRBV4-3|TRBD2|NA
CASSQFGLVRTDTQYF
TGCGCCAGCAGCCAATTCGGACTAGTGAGAACAGATACGCAGTATTTT
>TRBJ2-5|TRBV6-5|NA|NA
CASSYGGNQETQYF
TGTGCCAGCAGTTACGGGGGGAACCAAGAGACCCAGTACTTC
>TRBJ2-1|TRBV7-6|TRBD2|few
CASSPERGGLDNEQFF
TGTGCCAGCAGCCCTGAGCGGGGGGGTTTGGACAATGAGCAGTTCTTC
>TRBJ1-1|TRBV10-3|NA|NA
CAISSGGSEAFF
TGTGCCATCAGTTCCGGGGGTTCTGAAGCTTTCTTT
>TRBJ1-6|TRBV7-9|TRBD1|few
CASSSGQGLSPLHF
TGTGCCAGCAGCTCGGGACAGGGGCTATCACCCCTCCACTTT
>TRBJ2-5|TRBV30|TRBD2|few
CAWSVSAGGETQYF
TGTGCCTGGAGTGTATCGGCGGGAGGAGAGACCCAGTACTTC
>TRBJ2-7|TRBV7-9|NA|few
CASSSSHEQYF
TGTGCCAGCAGCTCCTCCCACGAGCAGTACTTC
>TRBJ1-1|TRBV9|NA|few
CASSVGTRSEAFF
TGTGCCAGCAGCGTAGGGACAAGGAGTGAAGCTTTCTTT
>TRBJ2-1|TRBV7-2|TRBD2|NA
CASRIFSGSSYNEQFF
TGTGCCAGCAGGATCTTTAGCGGGAGCTCCTACAATGAGCAGTTCTTC
>TRBJ1-1|TRBV10-2|TRBD1|NA
CASTGGQGAFF
TGCGCCAGCACCGGGGGACAGGGGGCTTTCTTT
>TRBJ1-2|TRBV28|NA|few
CASSLSGANYGYTF
TGTGCCAGCAGTTTATCAGGGGCCAACTATGGCTACACCTTC
>TRBJ1-1|TRBV5-1|NA|few
CASSLEGQFEAFF
TGCGCCAGCAGCTTGGAAGGACAGTTTGAAGCTTTCTTT
>TRBJ1-1|TRBV30|TRBD1|few
CAWRAQGANTEAFF
TGTGCCTGGAGGGCCCAGGGGGCTAACACTGAAGCTTTCTTT
>TRBJ2-3|TRBV7-2|NA|many
CASSSQYRTDTQYF
TGTGCCAGCAGCTCCCAGTATCGCACAGATACGCAGTATTTT
>TRBJ1-6|TRBV7-3|NA|few
CASSFGGNSPLHF
TGTGCCAGCAGCTTTGGGGGGAATTCACCCCTCCACTTT
>TRBJ2-7|TRBV7-2|NA|few
CASSLMARSYEQYF
TGTGCCAGCAGCTTAATGGCCCGCTCCTACGAGCAGTACTTC
>TRBJ2-1|TRBV25-1|TRBD2|few
CASSEPGGHYNEQFF
TGTGCCAGCAGTGAACCGGGGGGGCATTACAATGAGCAGTTCTTC
>TRBJ2-7|TRBV4-2|NA|few
CASSQDGRQGNYEQYF
TGTGCCAGCAGCCAAGATGGAAGGCAGGGGAACTACGAGCAGTACTTC
>TRBJ2-1|TRBV19|TRBD2|NA
CASSIGTSGNNEQFF
TGTGCCAGTAGTATAGGGACTAGCGGTAACAATGAGCAGTTCTTC
>TRBJ1-1|TRBV7-2|TRBD1|NA
CASSLETGGVTEAFF
TGTGCCAGCAGCTTAGAAACAGGGGGTGTCACTGAAGCTTTCTTT
>TRBJ1-5|TRBV19|TRBD1|NA
CASSFSGTGASNQPQHF
TGTGCCAGTAGTTTTTCCGGGACAGGGGCTAGCAATCAGCCCCAGCATTTT
>TRBJ1-2|TRBV6-5|TRBD1|NA
CASSFAPGQGNGYTF
TGTGCCAGCAGTTTCGCTCCCGGACAGGGGAATGGCTACACCTTC
>TRBJ2-5|TRBV4-2|NA|few
CASSRQQVVDETQYF
TGTGCCAGCAGCCGGCAACAGGTAGTAGACGAGACCCAGTACTTC
>TRBJ2-1|TRBV5-1|TRBD2|few
CASSSEVAGTSYNEQFF
TGCGCCAGCTCATCAGAGGTAGCGGGAACCTCCTACAATGAGCAGTTCTTC